The 16 T cell receptor beta chains given below trace back to one sample, sequenced in a study of cytomegalovirus exposure and HLA in healthy donors (TCRdb year 2017). The library was produced with the immunoSEQ multiplex PCR assay. For the multiplex PCR, a mixture combining 60 forward primers for TCR Vbeta segments and 13 reverse primers for TCR Jbeta segments was used. Imported from immuneACCESS, the table was reduced by TCRdb to in-frame sequences with V and J called. These copies leave out some clones; in studies compared against another copy, an unresolved V gene accounts for under half, and the cause of the remainder is not known. This sample lists about 160,000 clones; roughly 80% were detected once. Of the sample, around 3.1% is held by the ten largest clones. Sequencing was carried out using PBMCs. The receptors here all came from a middle-aged woman in good health and CMV-seronegative.

This chain joins TRBV11-2 and TRBJ2-5; no clear D gene. Germline values: CDR1 SGHAT, CDR2 FQNNGV. V lost 1 base to trimming and J lost 5 bases, with 11 bases between them. CDR3 size: 14 residues. The CDR3 sequence is CASSLVSMLETQYF. DNA of the CDR3: TGTGCCAGCAGCTTAGTTTCTATGTTGGAGACCCAGTACTTC.

The rearrangement joins TRBV5-1 to TRBJ2-7; a possible D gene is TRBD2 (6 bases). Germline V gene data show CDR1 as SGHRS and CDR2 as YFSETQ. V was shortened by 2 bases and J by 4 bases, with 22 bases between the two germline ends. This CDR3 region has 17 residues. The chain's CDR3 is CASSLGTAGLAEYEQYF. For the CDR3, the DNA is TGCGCCAGCAGCTTAGGGACTGCGGGATTGGCTGAATACGAGCAGTACTTC.

The chain joins TRBV11-2 to TRBJ1-2; TRBD1 matches at 9 bases. The V gene's germline CDR1 is SGHAT and CDR2 FQNNGV. After removal of 5 bases from V and 7 bases from J, the junction contained 8 bases not matched to a gene. The CDR3 has 14 amino acids. The DNA of the CDR3 is TGTGCCAGCAGCCCTAGCCGGACAGGGGTTGGCTACACCTTC. Protein product: CASSPSRTGVGYTF.

This chain links TRBV7-9 with TRBJ2-1, with 10 bases lining up with TRBD1. This CDR3 region has 15 residues. The germline V gene encodes CDR1 SEHNR and CDR2 FQNEAQ (reference sequence). The V segment lost 5 bases and the J segment 3 bases; nucleotides outside the gene matches: 4. CDR3 bases: TGTGCCAGCAGCGAGGACAGGGGGTTCTACAATGAGCAGTTCTTC. Its translation: CASSEDRGFYNEQFF.

This clone showed up just a few times. The chain combines TRBV5-5 with TRBJ1-2; D perhaps matches TRBD1 (5 bases). The CDR3 covers 16 residues. The ends were cut back, 4 bases at V and 4 bases at J, with 20 bases in the middle. Germline V CDR1 and CDR2: SGHKS, YYEKEE (reference sequence). The CDR3 loop is CASSPTGGYLGYGYTF. CDR3 coding DNA: TGTGCCAGCAGCCCGACGGGGGGTTACTTGGGCTATGGCTACACCTTC. Drawing the rest from reference TRBV5-5 and TRBJ1-2, the complete variable domain is DAGVTQSPTHLIKTRGQQVTLRCSPISGHKSVSWYQQVLGQGPQFIFQYYEKEERGRGNFPDRFSARQFPNYSSELNVNALLLGDSALYLCASSPTGGYLGYGYTFGSGTRLTVV.

The chain has TRBV7-2 and TRBJ2-1, with 9 positions matching TRBD2. There are 16 residues in the CDR3. The V gene end was trimmed by 7 bases and the J gene end by 6 bases; junction bases not matched to a gene: 13. Per the germline V gene, CDR1 is SGHTA and CDR2 is FQGNSA. The CDR3 sequence is CASNRLGRGGGNEQFF. In nucleotides, the CDR3 is TGTGCCAGCAACCGACTGGGGCGGGGGGGCGGCAATGAGCAGTTCTTC.

The genes are TRBV6-5 and TRBJ2-5, with D unresolved. Germline CDR1 and CDR2: MNHEY and SVGAGI. The CDR3 runs to 15 residues. V was shortened by 0 bases and J by 3 bases, with 11 bases between the two germline ends. In nucleotides, the CDR3 is TGTGCCAGCAGTTACTCGAGTCAAAAGAAAGAGACCCAGTACTTC. This encodes CASSYSSQKKETQYF.

The chain links TRBV27 to TRBJ2-3, with 11 bases identical to TRBD2. J gave up 0 bases and V 3 bases, and 11 bases lay outside the gene matches. Germline V gene sequence: CDR1 MNHEY, CDR2 SMNVEV (reference sequence). The CDR3 is made up of 19 amino acids. The CDR3 DNA follows: TGTGCCAGCAGTTTTAAAGGGGGTCCTAGCGGGGGGAGCACAGATACGCAGTATTTT. It translates to CASSFKGGPSGGSTDTQYF.

This clone was seen a handful of times. The V gene is TRBV28, the J gene TRBJ1-2; weak D call: TRBD1 (6 bases). Trimming removed 6 bases at V and 0 bases at J, with 14 bases between. This CDR3 has 15 residues. Germline CDR1 reads MDHEN; CDR2 reads SYDVKM. Here the CDR3 reads CASRLREGANYGYTF. For the CDR3, the DNA is TGTGCCAGCAGGCTCAGGGAGGGGGCTAACTATGGCTACACCTTC.

J is TRBJ2-2 and V is TRBV18; maybe TRBD1 (5 bases). V was pared by 3 bases and J by 5 bases, with 10 bases between. CDR1 is KGHSH and CDR2 is LQKENI in the germline V gene. The CDR3 sequence is 14 residues long. The CDR3 reads CASSPPGFTGELFF. In DNA, the CDR3 is TGTGCCAGCTCACCTCCAGGGTTTACCGGGGAGCTGTTTTTT.

The J gene is TRBJ2-7, the V gene TRBV10-3; TRBD2 is a possible D gene (5 bases). The germline V gene encodes CDR1 ENHRY and CDR2 SYGVKD. With 3 bases removed from V and 3 bases from J, the gap between germline ends came to 9 bases. The CDR3 contains 13 residues. The DNA of the CDR3 is TGTGCCATCAGTGACGGGGTAGACTACGAGCAGTACTTC. This encodes CAISDGVDYEQYF.

As to this clone: An end of the junction does not agree with germline; a read error may underlie this. The V call is TRBV7-9, the J call TRBJ1-2; possible D gene TRBD1, 6 bases. Germline assignment: CDR1 SEHNR and CDR2 FQNEAQ (reference sequence). The CDR3 totals 15 residues. CDR3 region: CARSPPRGGINGYTF. DNA of the CDR3: TGTGCCCGCAGCCCCCCCCGAGGGGGTATCAATGGCTACACCTTC. Together with reference TRBV7-9 and TRBJ1-2, the CDR3 gives the full variable domain: DTGVSQNPRHKITKRGQNVTFRCDPISEHNRLYWYRQTLGQGPEFLTYFQNEAQLEKSRLLSDRFSAERPKGSFSTLEIQRTEQGDSAMYLCARSPPRGGINGYTFGSGTRLTVV.

The chain employs TRBV5-1 and TRBJ2-1; 8 bases align to TRBD1. The V and J ends lost 4 bases and 4 bases, in that order; junction bases with no gene match: 7. From germline, CDR1 is SGHRS and CDR2 YFSETQ. The CDR3 consists of 15 residues. CDR3: CASSPGQGRYNEQFF. The DNA of the CDR3 is TGCGCCAGCAGCCCCGGACAGGGCCGATACAATGAGCAGTTCTTC.

The V gene is TRBV4-1, the J gene TRBJ1-1, with 9 bases fitting TRBD1. The CDR3 spans 16 residues. Germline trimming cut 4 bases from V and 5 bases from J; bases unmatched to any gene: 11. CDR1 and CDR2 (germline): MGHRA, YSYEKL. The CDR3 region is CASSRAGQGRYTEAFF. CDR3 DNA sequence: TGCGCCAGCAGCCGAGCAGGACAGGGGCGTTATACTGAAGCTTTCTTT.

V is TRBV2 and J is TRBJ2-2; the D gene is possibly TRBD2 (7 bases). The CDR3 sequence is 14 residues long. CDR1 is SNHLY, CDR2 FYNNEI, per germline. V shed 9 bases and J shed 5 bases, with 16 bases lying between them. CDR3 sequence: CASKGGARTGELFF. Written as DNA, the CDR3 is TGTGCCAGTAAGGGGGGGGCGCGTACCGGGGAGCTGTTTTTT.

This chain links TRBV2 with TRBJ1-1; 9 nucleotides line up with TRBD1. The length of the CDR3 is 15 residues. Per the germline V gene, CDR1 is SNHLY and CDR2 is FYNNEI. The ends lost 7 bases at V and 6 bases at J; junction bases unmatched: 12. CDR3 DNA: TGTGCCAGCAAGGGGCTAAAAGGACAGGGGCCTGAAGCTTTCTTT. Its translation is CASKGLKGQGPEAFF.